This T cell receptor (beta chain) comes out of a study of CD8+ T cells in alopecia areata. On the study more broadly: For the treated group, dosing was oral tofacitinib at 5 to 10 mg twice daily.

Treatment here: oral pan-JAK inhibitor, 5-10 mg twice daily. Per the germline V gene, CDR1 is SGHVS and CDR2 is FNYEAQ. The CDR3 consists of 15 residues. V lost 2 bases and J lost 2, with 13 bases in between. Reverse transcribed after extraction, RNA yielded cDNA as the sequencing template. This table comes from immunoSEQ multiplex PCR, and its TCRdb copy is limited to in-frame clones, with some not included. The repertoire holds approximately 200,000 clones, about 60% seen once, with approximately 3.3% in the top ten. The starting material was CD4+ T cells sorted from blood, obtained at week 4, from a patient treated with tofacitinib. The gene calls are TRBV7-6 and TRBJ2-7; tentative D call: TRBD1 (6 bases). The receptor was derived from a human donor with alopecia areata. This CDR3 reads CASSLTGTPTYEQYF. CDR3 bases: TGTGCCAGCAGCTTAACCGGGACACCGACCTACGAGCAGTACTTC.